This T cell receptor (beta chain) was observed in a study of CD8 T cells in ankylosing spondylitis. Turning to this clonotype: Its antigen is unknown.

In TCRdb, the 5' RACE reads were re-called with MiXCR into one record per CDR3 protein. The sample shows about 360,000 distinct CDR3 sequences, roughly 22% of them seen only once. V lost 0 bases and J lost 10, with 10 bases in between. The V gene's germline CDR1 is SQVTM and CDR2 ANQGSEA. The CDR3 is 12 residues long. Study-wide results and caveats: Seemingly characteristic of ankylosing spondylitis blood was a TCR beta motif consisting of eight highly homologous variants. Some motif variants had been reported before (in reactive arthritis synovial fluid and blood). It was reported that disease-linked clones were significantly enriched in matched ankylosing spondylitis synovial fluid.

This TCR came from a male donor with ankylosing spondylitis or in good health (not recorded which). This chain connects TRBV29-1 to TRBJ2-1; unclear D gene. The material sequenced was blood, either unsorted or a sorted T cell fraction (not recorded which). The CDR3, as DNA: TGCAGCGTTGAAGATCGGGCCCCCGAGCAGTTCTTC. Residues: CSVEDRAPEQFF.